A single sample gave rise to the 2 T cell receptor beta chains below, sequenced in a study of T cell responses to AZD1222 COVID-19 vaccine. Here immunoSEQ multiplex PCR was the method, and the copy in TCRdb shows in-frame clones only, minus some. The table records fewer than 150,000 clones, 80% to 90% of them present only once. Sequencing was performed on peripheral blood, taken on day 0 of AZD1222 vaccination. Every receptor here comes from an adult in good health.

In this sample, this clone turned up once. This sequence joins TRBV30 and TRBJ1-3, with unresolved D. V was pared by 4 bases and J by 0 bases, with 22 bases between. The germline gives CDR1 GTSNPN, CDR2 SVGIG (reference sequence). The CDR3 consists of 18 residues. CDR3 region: CAWTRAGLWAGSGNTIYF. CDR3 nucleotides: TGTGCCTGGACTAGAGCCGGATTATGGGCAGGCTCTGGAAACACCATATATTTT.

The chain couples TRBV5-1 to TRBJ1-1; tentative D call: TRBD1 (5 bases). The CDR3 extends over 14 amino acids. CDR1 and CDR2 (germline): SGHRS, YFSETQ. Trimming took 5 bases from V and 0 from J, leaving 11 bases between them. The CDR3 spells CASRAGTLNTEAFF. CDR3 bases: TGCGCCAGCAGGGCAGGGACCTTGAACACTGAAGCTTTCTTT.